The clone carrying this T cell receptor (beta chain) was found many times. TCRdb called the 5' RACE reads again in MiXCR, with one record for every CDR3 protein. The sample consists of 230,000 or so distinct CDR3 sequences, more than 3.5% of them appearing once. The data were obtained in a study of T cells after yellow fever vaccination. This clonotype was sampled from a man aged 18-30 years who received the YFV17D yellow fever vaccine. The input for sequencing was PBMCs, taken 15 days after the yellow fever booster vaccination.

CDR3 DNA sequence: TGTGCCAGCAGTTTATTCGGGACCCAGTACTTC. It encodes CASSLFGTQYF. The gene calls are TRBV12-3 or TRBV12-4 and TRBJ2-5; no reliable D call. V lost 2 bases, J lost 7 bases, and 5 bases lay in between. The CDR3 runs to 11 residues.